This T cell receptor (beta chain) is from a study of cytotoxic CD8 clonotypes in ibrutinib-treated CLL. Looking at the study overall: Collecting the response samples happened after a median about twelve months of treatment, with a range of 6 to 36.

The CDR3 length is 15 residues. Trimming removed 5 bases from V and 2 bases from J; junction bases left unmatched: 9. Germline V gives CDR1 GTSNPN, CDR2 SVGIG (reference sequence). On this clone itself: Its antigen is not identified.

Study-wide findings and caveats: Whereas clonality rose at ibrutinib response, it declined toward baseline at progression.

Some clones are missing from TCRdb's copy, which holds only in-frame ones; the method was immunoSEQ multiplex PCR. The sample includes fewer than 75,000 clones, about 65% of them seen just once. The receptor comes from a human donor with chronic lymphocytic leukemia. This chain uses TRBV30 with TRBJ2-3; 8 positions match TRBD2. The source was PBMCs, collected after 12 months of ibrutinib treatment. In nucleotides, the CDR3 is TGTGCCTGGGCTGTAGCGGGACCAGTCACAGATACGCAGTATTTT. It encodes CAWAVAGPVTDTQYF.